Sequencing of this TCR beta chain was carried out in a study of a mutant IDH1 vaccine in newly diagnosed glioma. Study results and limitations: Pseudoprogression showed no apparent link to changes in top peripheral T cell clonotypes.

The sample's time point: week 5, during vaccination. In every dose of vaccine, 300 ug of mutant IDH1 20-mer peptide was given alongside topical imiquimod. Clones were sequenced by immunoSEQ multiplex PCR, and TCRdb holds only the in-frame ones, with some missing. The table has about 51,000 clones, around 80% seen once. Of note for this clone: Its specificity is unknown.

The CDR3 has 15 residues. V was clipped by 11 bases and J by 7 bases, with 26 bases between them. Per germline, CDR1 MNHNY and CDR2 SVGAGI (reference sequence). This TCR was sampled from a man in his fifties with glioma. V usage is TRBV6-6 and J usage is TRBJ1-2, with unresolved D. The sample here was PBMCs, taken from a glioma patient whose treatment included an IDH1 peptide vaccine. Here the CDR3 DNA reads TGTGCCGCCCGGGGAAGCGGCACACCATCGTCTGGCTACACCTTC. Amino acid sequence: CAARGSGTPSSGYTF.